Reported below is one TCR beta chain. Its antigen remains unidentified. The PCR ran on 60 Vbeta and 13 Jbeta primers. The method was immunoSEQ multiplex PCR; TCRdb's version includes in-frame clones alone and lacks a portion of them. The table records approximately 170,000 clones, 75% to 90% of them present only once. Participants comprised healthy donors of bone marrow. These data come from a study of cytomegalovirus exposure and HLA in healthy donors. The ends were cut back, 10 bases at V and 4 bases at J, with 19 bases in the middle. This CDR3 comprises 14 residues. CDR1 and CDR2 (germline): MNHEY, SVGAGI. Whole-study findings and limits: CMV serostatus was the only immune exposure information that was available. Productive status was seen about 90% or about 30% of the time for most TCR beta V segments in an earlier analysis. Overall, approximately 150 TCR beta chains were annotated as cytomegalovirus-associated.

This TCR was sampled from a woman between 45 and 60 years old in good health and CMV-seropositive. Source material: PBMCs. This rearrangement joins TRBV6-5 to TRBJ1-1, with D uncertain. CDR3 residues: CAIASQLLGTEAFF. The CDR3 nucleotides are TGTGCCATTGCCTCACAGCTTCTGGGCACTGAAGCTTTCTTT.